The clone carrying this TCR beta chain was observed at least ten times. This sample stems from a study of neurological immune-mediated disorders. V was shortened by 4 bases and J by 3 bases, with 15 bases between the two germline ends. From germline, CDR1 is SEHNR and CDR2 FQNEAQ (reference sequence). The CDR3 length is 15 residues. Regarding time point: longitudinal time-point 1 (baseline). 5'RACE with 10-nucleotide random UMIs produced the cDNA. TCRdb re-called the 5' RACE reads through MiXCR, storing one row per CDR3 protein. The table lists more than 70,000 distinct CDR3 sequences, 10% to 13% of them singletons.

This chain connects TRBV7-9 to TRBJ2-5; D gene ambiguous. Input material: PBMCs. The clonotype was recovered from a man aged 25 to 45 in good health. The CDR3 region is CASSSPRRTEETQYF. CDR3 coding DNA: TGTGCCAGCAGCTCCCCGAGACGTACCGAAGAGACCCAGTACTTC. Combining the CDR3 with reference TRBV7-9 and TRBJ2-5 gives the whole variable domain DTGVSQNPRHKITKRGQNVTFRCDPISEHNRLYWYRQTLGQGPEFLTYFQNEAQLEKSRLLSDRFSAERPKGSFSTLEIQRTEQGDSAMYLCASSSPRRTEETQYFGPGTRLLVL.